These 30 T cell receptor beta chains came from one sample sequenced in a study of Ad26.COV2.S vaccination and SARS-CoV-2 variants (dated by TCRdb to about 2021). The sample's treatment or condition, from its label and the paper: around 19 received Ad26.COV2.S at low or high dose, single or two shots; about 5 received placebo; per-sample allocation not given. Repertoires of vaccine and placebo recipients were sequenced from samples collected on day 63 after the first injection. Libraries were built with the immunoSEQ multiplex PCR assay. Drawn from immuneACCESS, this table holds only the in-frame rearrangements with V and J called that TCRdb kept. Clones are partly lost; checked studies trace under half to an unresolved V gene and leave the rest unexplained. In this sample the table shows under 400,000 clones, more than 75% of which occur a single time. The top ten constitute 3.4% of the sample.

Specimen: peripheral blood, collected in a trial of Ad26.COV2.S vaccine versus placebo. All receptors come from a person between 18 and 59 years old who received the Ad26.COV2.S COVID-19 vaccine or a placebo.

The rearrangement uses TRBV5-4 and TRBJ1-2; D unclear. The CDR3 is 15 residues long. Germline V gene data show CDR1 as SGHNT and CDR2 as YYREEE (reference sequence). The V and J ends lost 3 bases and 0 bases respectively, with 12 bases between them. The CDR3 region has the DNA TGTGCCAGCAGCTGGTCGGGGTTAGCTAACTATGGCTACACCTTC. Its translation: CASSWSGLANYGYTF.

This clone was seen a handful of times. The genes are TRBV7-2 and TRBJ1-5, with D perhaps TRBD1 (5 bases). Looked up from germline, CDR1 is SGHTA and CDR2 is FQGNSA. There are 14 residues in the CDR3. The germline V and J ends were trimmed by 5 bases and 3 bases, with 11 bases remaining between them. CDR3 sequence (DNA): TGTGCCAGCAGCCGCGGGGGAAACAATCAGCCCCAGCATTTT. It codes for CASSRGGNNQPQHF.

This clone was seen a handful of times. This sequence joins TRBV10-3 and TRBJ1-5; D uncertain. V was cut by 1 base and J by 0 bases, with 10 bases left in between. From germline, CDR1 is ENHRY and CDR2 SYGVKD. The CDR3 contains 16 residues. The CDR3 protein is CAISEYPQDSNQPQHF. For the CDR3, the DNA is TGTGCCATCAGTGAGTATCCCCAAGATAGCAATCAGCCCCAGCATTTT.

This clone has a single count. The chain recombines TRBV7-3 with TRBJ1-4; maybe TRBD1 (6 bases). The V and J ends lost 7 bases and 3 bases respectively, with 21 bases between them. Germline loops: CDR1 SGHTA, CDR2 FQGTGA. This CDR3 has 17 residues. In DNA form, the CDR3 reads TGTGCCAGCAACGGGGAACGGCCAGGGGCGGCTAATGAAAAACTGTTTTTT. Translation: CASNGERPGAANEKLFF. Filled out from reference TRBV7-3 and TRBJ1-4, the complete variable domain reads GAGVSQTPSNKVTEKGKYVELRCDPISGHTALYWYRQSLGQGPEFLIYFQGTGAADDSGLPNDRFFAVRPEGSVSTLKIQRTERGDSAVYLCASNGERPGAANEKLFFGSGTQLSVL.

This clone was counted once. The chain recombines TRBV7-2 with TRBJ2-1; 8 bases match TRBD2. The CDR3 is 14 residues long. Trimming removed 5 bases from V and 2 bases from J; junction bases left unmatched: 2. CDR1 is SGHTA, CDR2 FQGNSA, per germline. In nucleotides, the CDR3 is TGTGCCAGCAGCATCGGGGGGGCCTACAATGAGCAGTTCTTC. Translated, it gives CASSIGGAYNEQFF.

V gene TRBV25-1 combines with J gene TRBJ2-1; D is perhaps TRBD1 (6 bases). V was shortened by 5 bases and J by 12 bases, with 14 bases between the two germline ends. Germline V lookup: CDR1 MGHDK, CDR2 SYGVNS. CDR3 length: 12 residues. Here the CDR3 DNA reads TGTGCCAGCAGTAAATCCGGGACAACGCAGTTCTTC. It translates to CASSKSGTTQFF.

Comment on this clone: Other nucleotide sequences from this sample produce the same CDR3. The rearrangement uses TRBV5-1 and TRBJ1-1, with D hard to call. CDR1 and CDR2 (germline): SGHRS, YFSETQ. V was shortened by 0 bases and J by 1 base, with 4 bases between the two germline ends. The CDR3 covers 13 residues. CDR3 region: CASSLAGNTEAFF. The CDR3 DNA reads TGCGCCAGCAGCTTGGCGGGGAACACTGAAGCTTTCTTT.

The sample holds a few counts of this clone. The chain couples TRBV23-1 to TRBJ1-6; the D is unclear. TRBV23-1 is known as an ORF, though its function is uncertain. The CDR3 consists of 18 residues. Trimming cost V 6 bases and J 0 bases, with 18 bases left between them. The CDR3 protein is CASRRNLVPSSYNSPLHF. In DNA form, the CDR3 reads TGCGCCAGCAGACGAAATCTGGTTCCGAGCTCCTATAATTCACCCCTCCACTTT.

The chain uses TRBV19 and TRBJ1-1; TRBD1 is a possible D gene (5 bases). This CDR3 is 11 amino acids long. Germline V gene sequence: CDR1 LNHDA, CDR2 SQIVND (reference sequence). The ends were cut back, 8 bases at V and 4 bases at J, with 8 bases in the middle. The CDR3 spells CASLGGTEAFF. CDR3 DNA sequence: TGTGCCAGTCTGGGGGGCACTGAAGCTTTCTTT. The entire variable domain, with the rest obtained from reference TRBV19 and TRBJ1-1, is as follows: DGGITQSPKYLFRKEGQNVTLSCEQNLNHDAMYWYRQDPGQGLRLIYYSQIVNDFQKGDIAEGYSVSREKKESFPLTVTSAQKNPTAFYLCASLGGTEAFFGQGTRLTVV.

This clone was counted between two and nine times. This chain connects TRBV19 to TRBJ1-2, with unresolved D. V gave up 1 base and J gave up 7 bases, with 16 bases separating them. Germline CDR1 reads LNHDA; CDR2 reads SQIVND (reference sequence). The CDR3 loop spans 15 amino acids. CDR3 protein: CASSIAGSPASGYTF. CDR3 DNA sequence: TGTGCCAGTAGTATAGCCGGGTCCCCCGCCAGTGGCTACACCTTC.

J is TRBJ2-2 and V is TRBV7-6; perhaps D is TRBD1 or TRBD2 (6 bases each). This CDR3 comprises 13 residues. Deletions cut 8 bases from V and 7 bases from J, with 14 bases between. The germline CDR1 and CDR2 sequences are SGHVS and FNYEAQ. The CDR3 DNA reads as TGTGCCAGCCACGAGGGGGGAATCGGGGAGCTGTTTTTT. Its translation is CASHEGGIGELFF.

The chain joins TRBV10-3 to TRBJ2-6; 11 bases line up with TRBD1. This CDR3 is 17 amino acids long. CDR1 and CDR2 from the germline V gene are ENHRY and SYGVKD. Trimming took 3 bases from V and 2 from J; bases not matched to a gene: 3. For the CDR3, the DNA is TGTGCCATCAGTGATCCGGGACAGGGGGCTGGGGCCAACGTCCTGACTTTC. The encoded protein is CAISDPGQGAGANVLTF.

Only a few counts were recorded for this clone. This chain connects TRBV5-1 to TRBJ1-2; weak D call: TRBD1 (5 bases). Looked up from germline, CDR1 is SGHRS and CDR2 is YFSETQ. V was cut by 4 bases and J by 5 bases, with 15 bases left in between. This CDR3 spans 14 amino acids. The CDR3 sequence is CASSGASRTYGYTF. The CDR3 coding sequence is TGCGCCAGCAGCGGGGCCAGCCGGACATATGGCTACACCTTC.

This rearrangement joins TRBV19 to TRBJ1-5; D remains unclear. The CDR3 consists of 15 residues. Germline V gene data show CDR1 as LNHDA and CDR2 as SQIVND (reference sequence). V lost 2 bases and J 1 base, leaving 9 bases between the germline ends. The CDR3 nucleotides read TGTGCCAGTAGTATATCGGCGGGGAGCAATCAGCCCCAGCATTTT. Encoded protein: CASSISAGSNQPQHF.

The chain uses TRBV9 and TRBJ1-2; TRBD1 is a possible D gene (6 bases). CDR3 size: 15 residues. Trimming stripped 5 bases from V and 7 bases from J, with 21 bases between. Per germline, CDR1 SGDLS and CDR2 YYNGEE. As DNA, the CDR3 is TGTGCCAGCAGAGAGAGGGGGACGCCCCTCCGTGGCTACACCTTC. The encoded protein is CASRERGTPLRGYTF.

This chain joins TRBV4-1 and TRBJ1-2; D call uncertain. Germline CDR1 and CDR2: MGHRA and YSYEKL. The V end was cut by 0 bases, the J end by 8 bases, with 19 bases between. The CDR3 has 16 residues. CDR3 sequence reads: CASSQDRNSRVWGYTF. CDR3 nucleotides: TGCGCCAGCAGCCAAGATAGAAACTCTCGGGTCTGGGGCTACACCTTC.

The chain employs TRBV27 and TRBJ2-7; D remains ambiguous. The CDR3 has 16 residues. Germline CDR1 is MNHEY and CDR2 is SMNVEV (reference sequence). V lost 5 bases, J lost 1 base, and 18 bases lay in between. CDR3: CASSRSSPRASYEQYF. As DNA, the CDR3 is TGTGCCAGCAGTCGCTCCTCCCCGAGAGCGTCCTACGAGCAGTACTTC.

The V and J genes are TRBV13 and TRBJ2-5, with 7 nucleotides matching TRBD1. Germline values: CDR1 PRHDT, CDR2 FYEKMQ (reference sequence). V lost 5 bases, J lost 5 bases, and 8 bases stayed unmatched. The CDR3 totals 14 residues. As DNA, the CDR3 is TGTGCCAGCAGCGTACAGGGGTCGTTGGAGACCCAGTACTTC. It translates to CASSVQGSLETQYF. The whole variable domain, filled in from reference TRBV13 and TRBJ2-5, reads AAGVIQSPRHLIKEKRETATLKCYPIPRHDTVYWYQQGPGQDPQFLISFYEKMQSDKGSIPDRFSAQQFSDYHSELNMSSLELGDSALYFCASSVQGSLETQYFGPGTRLLVL.

This clone was picked up a small number of times. The chain has TRBV5-4 and TRBJ1-1, with a weak D call TRBD1 (6 bases). Per germline, CDR1 SGHNT and CDR2 YYREEE (reference sequence). This CDR3 has 15 residues. V gave up 10 bases and J gave up 0 bases, with 19 bases separating them. The CDR3 DNA sequence: TGTGCCCTAGCCTGGGGGCCGGATGTGAACACTGAAGCTTTCTTT. Translation gives CALAWGPDVNTEAFF.

This chain joins TRBV11-2 and TRBJ2-1, with D perhaps matching TRBD2 (5 bases). V was cut by 3 bases and J by 7 bases, with 10 bases left in between. Looked up from germline, CDR1 is SGHAT and CDR2 is FQNNGV. The CDR3 has 13 residues. Written as DNA, the CDR3 is TGTGCCAGCAGCTTTTCCAGCGGTAATGAGCAGTTCTTC. It encodes CASSFSSGNEQFF.

The chain links TRBV25-1 to TRBJ1-4, with D tentatively TRBD1 (6 bases). V lost 4 bases, J lost 9 bases, and 15 bases lay in between. The CDR3 spans 14 residues. Germline lookup yields CDR1 MGHDK and CDR2 SYGVNS. The CDR3 spells CASSGYMGDKKLFF. CDR3 DNA: TGTGCCAGCAGTGGCTACATGGGGGACAAAAAACTGTTTTTT.

The chain employs TRBV13 and TRBJ2-7; possible D gene TRBD1, 6 bases. V was trimmed by 4 bases and J by 7 bases, leaving 14 bases between them. The length of the CDR3 is 13 residues. Looked up from germline, CDR1 is PRHDT and CDR2 is FYEKMQ (reference sequence). Here the CDR3 DNA reads TGTGCCAGCAGCTGGACAGTTTCTGAGGAGCAGTACTTC. Its translation is CASSWTVSEEQYF.

The V and J genes are TRBV14 and TRBJ1-2, with a weak D call TRBD1 (6 bases). Between the trimmed V and J ends, which lost 1 base and 6 bases, there was a span of 12 bases. The CDR3 length is 14 residues. The germline V gene has CDR1 SGHDN and CDR2 FVKESK. CDR3 amino acids: CASSQGGGLDGYTF. The CDR3 bases are TGTGCCAGCAGCCAAGGGGGGGGCTTAGATGGCTACACCTTC.

This rearrangement joins TRBV5-1 to TRBJ2-7; unclear D gene. V was pared by 3 bases and J by 3 bases, with 7 bases between. The V gene's germline CDR1 is SGHRS and CDR2 YFSETQ. There are 12 residues in the CDR3. The CDR3 bases are TGCGCCAGCAGCTCAGATCGCTACGAGCAGTACTTC. This encodes CASSSDRYEQYF.

In nucleotides, the CDR3 is TGCGCCAGCAGCCCGGAAACATTTAATGAAAAACTGTTTTTT. Translated, it gives CASSPETFNEKLFF. The genes are TRBV5-1 and TRBJ1-4; D gene ambiguous. CDR3 length: 14 residues. The germline V and J ends were trimmed by 4 bases and 4 bases, with 11 bases remaining between them. CDR1 is SGHRS, CDR2 YFSETQ, per germline. Full variable domain (missing parts from reference TRBV5-1 and TRBJ1-4): KAGVTQTPRYLIKTRGQQVTLSCSPISGHRSVSWYQQTPGQGLQFLFEYFSETQRNKGNFPGRFSGRQFSNSRSEMNVSTLELGDSALYLCASSPETFNEKLFFGSGTQLSVL.

The chain is built from TRBV18 and TRBJ2-5, with TRBD1 as a possible D gene (6 bases). CDR1 KGHSH and CDR2 LQKENI come from the germline V gene. The V gene lost 3 bases and the J gene lost 3 bases, with 11 bases spanning the gap. The CDR3 length is 14 residues. The CDR3 region has the DNA TGTGCCAGCTCACCGGGGACACCCGAAGAGACCCAGTACTTC. This translates into CASSPGTPEETQYF.

V and J are TRBV24-1 and TRBJ1-5; D may be TRBD1 (5 bases). Trimming removed 3 bases from V and 5 bases from J, with 16 bases in between. This CDR3 is built from 16 residues. The germline CDR1 and CDR2 sequences are KGHDR and SFDVKD. The CDR3 nucleotides are TGTGCCACCAGTGATGACAGTGAGGGCCGGGATCAGCCCCAGCATTTT. It is translated as CATSDDSEGRDQPQHF.

The chain joins TRBV9 to TRBJ2-7; tentatively, D is TRBD2 (6 bases). V gave up 0 bases and J gave up 2 bases, with 9 bases separating them. CDR1 and CDR2 (germline): SGDLS, YYNGEE. The CDR3 has 14 residues. CDR3 residues: CASSVEEGTYEQYF. The CDR3 DNA sequence: TGTGCCAGCAGCGTAGAGGAGGGTACCTACGAGCAGTACTTC.

V usage is TRBV19 and J usage is TRBJ1-5, with 8 bases fitting TRBD1. The germline V gene encodes CDR1 LNHDA and CDR2 SQIVND (reference sequence). The CDR3 consists of 16 residues. The J segment lost 0 bases and the V segment lost 1 base, leaving 2 bases of the junction unmatched. Here the CDR3 reads CASSIAGGYSNQPQHF. CDR3 bases: TGTGCCAGTAGTATAGCAGGGGGCTATAGCAATCAGCCCCAGCATTTT.

This clone was counted between two and nine times. This chain uses TRBV9 with TRBJ1-3; weak D call: TRBD1 (5 bases). Trimming took 0 bases from V and 2 from J, leaving 9 bases between them. The CDR3 length is 15 residues. CDR1 and CDR2 from the germline V gene are SGDLS and YYNGEE. The CDR3 region is CASSVGGRPGNTIYF. In DNA form, the CDR3 reads TGTGCCAGCAGCGTAGGGGGGAGGCCTGGAAACACCATATATTTT.